These 10 T cell receptor beta chains were sequenced from one sample in a study of cytomegalovirus exposure and HLA in healthy donors. It was with 60 Vbeta and 13 Jbeta primers that the PCR ran. TCRdb's copy holds only in-frame clones and misses some; the assay was immunoSEQ multiplex PCR. Here the sample spans roughly 190,000 clones, over 65% being singletons. Sequenced: PBMCs. The receptor source for this set is a woman aged 45-65 years in good health and CMV-seropositive.

This rearrangement joins TRBV6-5 to TRBJ2-7; D is perhaps TRBD2 (5 bases). Trimming took 7 bases from V and 2 from J, leaving 18 bases between them. This CDR3 is built from 15 residues. In germline, CDR1 is MNHEY, CDR2 SVGAGI. The CDR3 spells CASTEEGGLTYEQYF. CDR3 sequence (DNA): TGTGCCAGCACGGAGGAAGGTGGTTTAACCTACGAGCAGTACTTC.

V and J are TRBV7-3 and TRBJ1-6, with D maybe TRBD1 (5 bases). Trimming left V 1 base short and J 4 bases short, with 5 bases between. CDR1 SGHTA and CDR2 FQGTGA come from the germline V gene. There are 14 residues in the CDR3. CDR3 sequence reads: CASSLKGYNSPLHF. The CDR3 coding sequence is TGTGCCAGCAGCTTAAAGGGGTATAATTCACCCCTCCACTTT.

The rearrangement links TRBV7-9 to TRBJ1-6; TRBD1 aligns across 10 bases. CDR1 and CDR2 from the germline V gene are SEHNR and FQNEAQ (reference sequence). CDR3 size: 15 residues. After removal of 5 bases from V and 10 bases from J, the junction contained 8 bases not matched to a gene. The CDR3 bases are TGTGCCAGCAGCCCTAGACAGGGGGCGAACTCACCCCTCCACTTT. Translated, it gives CASSPRQGANSPLHF.

This rearrangement joins TRBV13 to TRBJ1-2; D gene ambiguous. Looked up from germline, CDR1 is PRHDT and CDR2 is FYEKMQ (reference sequence). The CDR3 consists of 17 residues. Trimming cost V 1 base and J 8 bases, with 23 bases left between them. The CDR3 nucleotides are TGTGCCAGCAGCTTAGCGTCAAGGCCCGGCCTGTCGGGGGGCTACACCTTC. Protein sequence: CASSLASRPGLSGGYTF.

This sequence joins TRBV19 and TRBJ1-6; possible D gene TRBD1, 6 bases. The CDR3 spans 15 residues. Germline V gene data show CDR1 as LNHDA and CDR2 as SQIVND (reference sequence). Trimming pared 5 bases from V and 0 bases from J, leaving 8 bases between. CDR3 region: CASSEGGSYNSPLHF. The CDR3 bases are TGTGCCAGTAGTGAAGGGGGCTCCTATAATTCACCCCTCCACTTT.

The chain couples TRBV7-8 to TRBJ2-5, with TRBD2 identical over 13 bases. Germline V gene sequence: CDR1 SGHVS, CDR2 FQNEAQ. The CDR3 consists of 16 residues. J gave up 5 bases and V 5 bases, and 8 bases lay outside the gene matches. The CDR3 spells CASSQGLAGRTETQYF. The CDR3 DNA reads as TGTGCCAGCAGCCAGGGACTAGCGGGGAGGACGGAGACCCAGTACTTC. Using reference TRBV7-8 and TRBJ2-5 for the parts outside the CDR3, the full variable domain is GAGVSQSPRYKVAKRGQDVALRCDPISGHVSLFWYQQALGQGPEFLTYFQNEAQLDKSGLPSDRFFAERPEGSVSTLKIQRTQQEDSAVYLCASSQGLAGRTETQYFGPGTRLLVL.

The chain joins TRBV27 to TRBJ2-7; maybe TRBD2 (6 bases). The V gene lost 3 bases and the J gene lost 2 bases, with 14 bases spanning the gap. The CDR3 length is 15 residues. CDR1 is MNHEY and CDR2 is SMNVEV in the germline V gene (reference sequence). The CDR3 DNA is TGTGCCAGCAGTTTGAAGGGTGGAGGGACCTACGAGCAGTACTTC. It yields the protein CASSLKGGGTYEQYF.

This clone has only a few counts. The chain uses TRBV6-1 and TRBJ1-1; D may be TRBD1 (6 bases). V was clipped by 8 bases and J by 0 bases, with 16 bases between them. CDR1 is MNHNS and CDR2 is SASEGT in the germline V gene. The CDR3 covers 15 residues. CDR3 sequence: CASRLAGEMNTEAFF. The CDR3 bases are TGTGCCAGCCGGCTAGCAGGGGAGATGAACACTGAAGCTTTCTTT.

This chain uses TRBV15 with TRBJ2-2; 14 positions agree with TRBD2. The CDR3 has 19 amino acids. The ends lost 3 bases at V and 0 bases at J; junction bases unmatched: 6. Per the germline V gene, CDR1 is LNHNV and CDR2 is YYDKDF (reference sequence). CDR3 loop: CATSRPGLAGAPNTGELFF. The DNA for the CDR3 is TGTGCCACCAGCAGGCCGGGACTAGCGGGGGCACCGAACACCGGGGAGCTGTTTTTT.

The rearrangement uses TRBV28 and TRBJ2-5; 10 bases map to TRBD2. V shed 6 bases and J 3 bases; nucleotides not matched to a gene: 7. CDR3 length equals 15 residues. CDR1 is MDHEN, CDR2 SYDVKM, per germline. The CDR3: CASSRTGLAEETQYF. The CDR3 DNA reads TGTGCCAGCAGCCGGACCGGACTAGCGGAAGAGACCCAGTACTTC.